The present T cell receptor (beta chain) was sequenced within a study of T cells in Graves' hyperthyroidism and ophthalmopathy. Amplified TCR beta CDR3 regions derived from RNA transcripts. First-round RT-PCR with HTBI primers amplified the TCR CDR3 region. TCRdb re-analysed the multiplex PCR reads in MiXCR, keeping a single row per CDR3 protein. This sample has about 350,000 distinct CDR3 sequences, with over 12% found just once. The CDR3 sequence is 14 residues long. Trimming at V came to 6 bases and at J to 3 bases, leaving 7 bases not matched to a gene. CDR1 is KGHSH and CDR2 is LQKENI in the germline V gene. Inclusion characteristics of ophthalmopathy patients comprised a Clinical Activity Score of at least 3, a NOSPECS grade of at least 4, and duration under 3 months. This clonotype was seen repeatedly, ten times or more. Its antigen is unidentified. General study points: Ophthalmopathy was distinguished from stable hyperthyroidism by 13 V-J signatures. Most clonotypes that expanded in the thyroid above 0.001 also showed up in blood.

This chain uses TRBV18 with TRBJ2-7; 8 bases are shared with TRBD1. The sample comprised blood. This clonotype originated in a woman aged 55-75 years with Graves' ophthalmopathy. CDR3 sequence: CASSPGRGHYEQYF. CDR3 in DNA: TGTGCCAGCTCCCCCGGCAGGGGGCACTACGAGCAGTACTTC.